The clone carrying this TCR beta chain was seen at least ten times. The data stem from a study of T-cell memory formation after mild COVID-19. The CDR3 is made up of 13 amino acids. V dropped 6 bases and J dropped 9; count of bases not matched to a gene: 10. Germline V gene lookup returns CDR1 MDHEN and CDR2 SYDVKM. TCRdb redid the calling of the 5' RACE reads with MiXCR, one entry per CDR3 protein. The sample lists about 290,000 distinct CDR3 sequences, 15% occurring once. Specimen: PBMCs or a T cell subset sorted from them (not recorded which). The chain combines TRBV28 with TRBJ1-1; 7 bases are a match to TRBD1. The receptor was isolated from a young man who had mild COVID-19 (a few samples of this study predate the infection). Cell type and time point are not known. The CDR3 coding sequence is TGTGCCAGCAGCCAAAACCAACAGGGGAAAGCTTTCTTT. Amino acid sequence: CASSQNQQGKAFF.